What follows are 18 T cell receptor beta chains derived from one specimen sequenced in a study of blood T cell repertoires in COVID-19. Assay: immunoSEQ multiplex PCR; the TCRdb copy retains only in-frame clones and omits some. The table has approximately 390,000 clones, about 87% seen once. Material for sequencing was peripheral blood. The receptors were sampled from a woman in her sixties or seventies with COVID-19, enrolled during active disease.

This chain uses TRBV5-1 with TRBJ1-1, with TRBD1 as a possible D gene (5 bases). Per the germline V gene, CDR1 is SGHRS and CDR2 is YFSETQ. The germline V and J ends were trimmed by 3 bases and 5 bases, with 14 bases remaining between them. CDR3 length equals 14 residues. The CDR3 protein is CASSSQGGRTEAFF. The CDR3 coding sequence is TGCGCCAGCAGCTCCCAGGGAGGGAGGACTGAAGCTTTCTTT.

This chain joins TRBV7-3 and TRBJ1-2, with D unclear. Trimming cost V 5 bases and J 2 bases, with 9 bases left between them. CDR1 is SGHTA, CDR2 FQGTGA, per germline. This CDR3 comprises 13 residues. This CDR3 is CASSPQENYGYTF. The CDR3 nucleotides read TGTGCCAGCAGCCCGCAGGAAAACTATGGCTACACCTTC.

The chain uses TRBV2 and TRBJ1-5, with D unclear. The ends were cut back, 7 bases at V and 3 bases at J, with 10 bases in the middle. Looked up from germline, CDR1 is SNHLY and CDR2 is FYNNEI. The length of the CDR3 is 13 residues. The CDR3 reads CASTGGVNQPQHF. CDR3 nucleotide sequence: TGTGCCAGCACCGGCGGGGTCAATCAGCCCCAGCATTTT. Supplemented by reference TRBV2 and TRBJ1-5, the full variable domain reads EPEVTQTPSHQVTQMGQEVILRCVPISNHLYFYWYRQILGQKVEFLVSFYNNEISEKSEIFDDQFSVERPDGSNFTLKIRSTKLEDSAMYFCASTGGVNQPQHFGDGTRLSIL.

The genes are TRBV4-1 and TRBJ1-1, with D maybe TRBD1 (5 bases). V gave up 2 bases and J gave up 3 bases, with 13 bases separating them. This CDR3 region has 15 residues. Germline CDR1 MGHRA, CDR2 YSYEKL. Here the CDR3 reads CASSQPTGRDTEAFF. CDR3 DNA: TGCGCCAGCAGCCAACCCACAGGAAGGGACACTGAAGCTTTCTTT.

The rearrangement links TRBV30 to TRBJ1-6; a possible D gene is TRBD1 (6 bases). Trimming removed 2 bases from V and 1 base from J, with 12 bases in between. Per germline, CDR1 GTSNPN and CDR2 SVGIG (reference sequence). The CDR3 sequence is 16 residues long. This chain's CDR3 is CAWSPDRSSYNSPLHF. The CDR3 DNA follows: TGTGCCTGGAGTCCCGACAGGAGTTCCTATAATTCACCCCTCCACTTT.

The chain uses TRBV15 and TRBJ1-2; the D is unclear. Trimming stripped 0 bases from V and 4 bases from J, with 12 bases between. There are 15 residues in the CDR3. Germline lookup yields CDR1 LNHNV and CDR2 YYDKDF (reference sequence). In DNA, the CDR3 is TGTGCCACCAGCAGAGATATGCCTACCGGCTATGGCTACACCTTC. Amino acid sequence: CATSRDMPTGYGYTF.

The chain combines TRBV19 with TRBJ1-1; TRBD1 matches 12 bases. J was trimmed by 3 bases and V by 5 bases; bases with no gene match: 13. CDR1 is LNHDA, CDR2 SQIVND, per germline (reference sequence). The CDR3 is made up of 18 amino acids. CDR3 bases: TGTGCCAGTAGTCCAGGAGGCCGGGACAGGGGGCGCGACACTGAAGCTTTCTTT. Protein sequence: CASSPGGRDRGRDTEAFF. The whole variable domain, remainder taken from reference TRBV19 and TRBJ1-1, is DGGITQSPKYLFRKEGQNVTLSCEQNLNHDAMYWYRQDPGQGLRLIYYSQIVNDFQKGDIAEGYSVSREKKESFPLTVTSAQKNPTAFYLCASSPGGRDRGRDTEAFFGQGTRLTVV.

The chain is built from TRBV12-5 and TRBJ2-2; 8 positions agree with TRBD1. CDR1 and CDR2 from the germline V gene are LGHNT and FRNRAP. V was clipped by 1 base and J by 4 bases; unmatched bases: 2. This CDR3 has 15 amino acids. The CDR3 region has the DNA TGTGCTAGTGGTTTGGGACAGGGGTCCACCGGGGAGCTGTTTTTT. It specifies CASGLGQGSTGELFF.

CDR3: CASSPGAKNIQYF. The CDR3 DNA is TGTGCCAGCAGCCCGGGGGCCAAAAACATTCAGTACTTC. This chain uses TRBV6-5 with TRBJ2-4; TRBD2 might be the D (5 bases). The CDR3 covers 13 residues. V was pared by 6 bases and J by 1 base, with 7 bases between. Germline V gives CDR1 MNHEY, CDR2 SVGAGI.

V is TRBV15 and J is TRBJ1-1, with 10 bases identical to TRBD1. CDR3 length: 15 residues. V was pared by 3 bases and J by 1 base, with 2 bases of the junction left unmatched. Germline V CDR1 and CDR2: LNHNV, YYDKDF (reference sequence). The CDR3 sequence: CATSRGTGANTEAFF. The CDR3 DNA reads TGTGCCACCAGCAGGGGGACAGGGGCGAACACTGAAGCTTTCTTT.

This clone is a singleton in its sample. The chain employs TRBV19 and TRBJ1-1; possible D gene TRBD1, 5 bases. CDR1 and CDR2 (germline): LNHDA, SQIVND (reference sequence). This CDR3 contains 13 residues. Trimming stripped 8 bases from V and 5 bases from J, with 15 bases between. This chain's CDR3 is CASVRGGLTEAFF. CDR3 nucleotide sequence: TGTGCCAGTGTACGGGGGGGATTAACTGAAGCTTTCTTT.

The chain joins TRBV6-1 to TRBJ1-6, with 8 bases identical to TRBD1. Per the germline V gene, CDR1 is MNHNS and CDR2 is SASEGT. The CDR3 is 15 amino acids. V lost 3 bases to trimming and J lost 9 bases; unmatched junction nucleotides: 7. CDR3 sequence reads: CASSEDRANGSPLHF. Here the CDR3 DNA reads TGTGCCAGCAGTGAGGACAGGGCGAATGGTTCACCCCTCCACTTT.

V and J are TRBV15 and TRBJ2-1; D call uncertain. From germline, CDR1 is LNHNV and CDR2 YYDKDF (reference sequence). The germline V and J ends were trimmed by 3 bases and 0 bases, with 6 bases remaining between them. CDR3 size: 14 residues. The CDR3 is CATSRGSSYNEQFF. CDR3 DNA: TGTGCCACCAGCAGGGGCTCCTCCTACAATGAGCAGTTCTTC.

The rearrangement joins TRBV11-2 to TRBJ2-5; D remains ambiguous. The CDR3 runs to 11 residues. In germline, CDR1 is SGHAT, CDR2 FQNNGV. Trimming took off 2 bases at V and 8 bases at J, with 6 bases between the two ends. The CDR3 DNA reads as TGTGCCAGCAGCTTATCCATCACCCAGTACTTC. As protein: CASSLSITQYF.

This clone came up once. The rearrangement joins TRBV6-5 to TRBJ2-4; weak D call: TRBD2 (5 bases). With 4 bases removed from V and 3 bases from J, the gap between germline ends came to 10 bases. Germline values: CDR1 MNHEY, CDR2 SVGAGI. The CDR3 totals 14 residues. The chain's CDR3 is CASSSWGVKNIQYF. The DNA of the CDR3 is TGTGCCAGCAGTTCCTGGGGAGTCAAAAACATTCAGTACTTC.

Worth noting for this clone: The identical CDR3 is also encoded by other nucleotide sequences in the sample. The CDR3 is CASSSGTGNYGYTF. In nucleotides, the CDR3 is TGTGCCAGCAGCTCCGGGACAGGGAACTATGGCTACACCTTC. The chain has TRBV7-3 and TRBJ1-2; 9 positions match TRBD1. The CDR3 is 14 amino acids. Germline loops: CDR1 SGHTA, CDR2 FQGTGA. The trim removed 4 bases at V and 2 bases at J, leaving 2 bases unmatched. The full variable domain, with the rest looked up from reference TRBV7-3 and TRBJ1-2, is GAGVSQTPSNKVTEKGKYVELRCDPISGHTALYWYRQSLGQGPEFLIYFQGTGAADDSGLPNDRFFAVRPEGSVSTLKIQRTERGDSAVYLCASSSGTGNYGYTFGSGTRLTVV.

This clone has just one count. The V gene is TRBV6-1, the J gene TRBJ2-1; 7 nucleotides align to TRBD1. CDR1 MNHNS and CDR2 SASEGT come from the germline V gene. This CDR3 spans 15 amino acids. V lost 2 bases, J lost 7 bases, and 8 bases stayed unmatched. CDR3 sequence reads: CASSEPGQVLNEQFF. The CDR3 DNA is TGTGCCAGCAGTGAACCAGGACAGGTTTTGAATGAGCAGTTCTTC.

The rearrangement joins TRBV3-1 (or the pseudogene TRBV3-2) to TRBJ1-5; TRBD1 matches at 9 bases. Germline V CDR1 and CDR2: LGHDT, YNNKEL (reference sequence). The ends lost 3 bases at V and 1 base at J; junction bases unmatched: 16. The CDR3 sequence is 20 residues long. The CDR3 DNA reads as TGTGCCAGCAGCCACCCACCGGGACAGGGATTCATGGGGAGCAATCAGCCCCAGCATTTT. The encoded protein is CASSHPPGQGFMGSNQPQHF.